This is a list of T cell receptor beta chains from one sample in a study of response to subunit inactivated influenza vaccine. One entry per CDR3 protein, called by TCRdb with MiXCR from the RT-PCR reads. The sample has about 780,000 distinct CDR3 sequences; less than 20% are singletons. Sequences were derived from PBMCs from blood, sampled roughly 5 days after vaccination. These receptors were obtained from a man over 45 who received an inactivated influenza vaccine. The CDR3 runs from the conserved cysteine through the conserved F or W. D genes are given only for firm matches. A row's size may be missing; if present it is once, few, many or a size class.

few	TRBD2	TRBJ2-5	TRBV9	TGTGCCAGCAGCGAGAGCGGGGTGGCCCAGTACTTC	CASSESGVAQYF
NA	NA	TRBJ2-1	TRBV6-5	TGTGCCAGCAGTTATGGGGGCAGCCACAATGAGCAGTTCTTC	CASSYGGSHNEQFF
NA	NA	TRBJ1-5	TRBV7-9	TGTGCCAGCAGCTTAGTGACTAGCAATCAGCCCCAGCATTTT	CASSLVTSNQPQHF
NA	NA	TRBJ2-5	TRBV30	TGTGCCTGGAGTGTCTATGAAGAGACCCAGTACTTC	CAWSVYEETQYF
NA	NA	TRBJ1-6	TRBV10-3	TGTGCCATCAGTGAGTCCGGAAAAAGTTCACCCCTCCACTTT	CAISESGKSSPLHF
few	NA	TRBJ2-7	TRBV6-2/TRBV6-3	TGTGCCAGCAGTCTACATAGTCTACCCTACGAGCAGTACTTC	CASSLHSLPYEQYF
NA	NA	TRBJ2-5	TRBV19	TGTGCCAGTAGTACGACCTGGTCGACAGTCGAGACCCAGTACTTC	CASSTTWSTVETQYF
NA	TRBD1	TRBJ1-4	TRBV5-1	TGCGCCAGCAGCTTGGGTACAGGGGATCATGAAAAACTGTTTTTT	CASSLGTGDHEKLFF
few	NA	TRBJ2-1	TRBV11-1	TGTGCCAGCAGCTTAAGGGGGTCCACTAGCGTTCCGTACAATGAGCAGTTCTTC	CASSLRGSTSVPYNEQFF
few	NA	TRBJ2-7	TRBV24-1	TGTGCCACCAGTGATACCCCTCCAGGGTCCCACGAGCAGTACTTC	CATSDTPPGSHEQYF
many	NA	TRBJ2-5	TRBV28	TGTGCCAGCAGTTCAACGGGAGAGGGGGAGACCCAGTACTTC	CASSSTGEGETQYF
NA	TRBD1	TRBJ1-4	TRBV4-2	TGTGCCAGCAGCCAAGTTACAGGGGGCGGGCATGAAAAACTTTTTTTT	CASSQVTGGGHEKLFF
few	TRBD1	TRBJ1-4	TRBV12-3/TRBV12-4	TGTGCCAGCAGTTGGGGACAGGGCACCAATAATGAAAAACTGTTTTTT	CASSWGQGTNNEKLFF
NA	NA	TRBJ2-7	TRBV28	TGTGCCAGCAGTTTCTCTCCGGGACTTAGCTCCTACGAGCAGTACTTC	CASSFSPGLSSYEQYF
NA	TRBD1	TRBJ2-7	TRBV18	TGTGCCAGCTCACCACCGTTGGGACAGGGTCGGAGCGGGAAGCTTTACGAGCAGTACTTC	CASSPPLGQGRSGKLYEQYF
few	NA	TRBJ1-1	TRBV12-3/TRBV12-4	TGTGCCACCTCAAGGGCGGAGACTGAAGCTTTCTTT	CATSRAETEAFF
few	TRBD2	TRBJ2-1	TRBV20-1	TGCAGTGCTAGAGAACTAGCGGGGAAACACAATGAGCAGTTCTTC	CSARELAGKHNEQFF
once	TRBD2	TRBJ2-3	TRBV27	TGTGCCAGCAGCCTCCGGGGTAGCGGGAGATCCACAGATACGCAGTATTTT	CASSLRGSGRSTDTQYF
NA	TRBD1	TRBJ1-6	TRBV20-1	TGCAGTGCTAGATCGGGACAGGGGTTTTCACCCCTCCACTTT	CSARSGQGFSPLHF
NA	NA	TRBJ1-6	TRBV5-6	TGTGCCAGCAGCTTCCCATCAGGGAATTCACCCCTCCACTTT	CASSFPSGNSPLHF
NA	NA	TRBJ2-7	TRBV6-2/TRBV6-3	TGTGCCAGCAGAAACGGAGGGGTAACCTACGAGCAGTACTTC	CASRNGGVTYEQYF
NA	NA	TRBJ2-5	TRBV21-1	TGTGCCAGCAGCACGGGGGGATCGAGACTTTCCAAACAAGAGACCCAGTACTTC	CASSTGGSRLSKQETQYF
few	NA	TRBJ2-7	TRBV7-9	TGTGCCAGCAGCTTAGCGGCTCCCGAGCAGTACTTC	CASSLAAPEQYF
NA	NA	TRBJ1-5	TRBV7-2	TGTGCCAGCAGCTTCCATGAGGCGAGCAATCAGCCCCAGCATTTT	CASSFHEASNQPQHF